The table lists the clone carrying this T cell receptor (beta chain) with a few counts. This specimen belongs to a study of blood T cells in healthy people across ages. The germline gives CDR1 LGHNA, CDR2 YNFKEQ. V lost 0 bases, J lost 5 bases, and 5 bases lay in between. CDR3 size: 12 residues. A second PCR, run for 7 to 11 cycles, used a sample-barcoded 5' primer plus a J-beta primer mix. MiXCR was run by TCRdb on the 5' RACE reads, yielding one entry per CDR3 protein. The sample shows hundreds of thousands of distinct CDR3 sequences, over 45% of them seen only once. The chain has TRBV4-2 and TRBJ2-7; TRBD2 might be the D (5 bases). This TCR was recovered from a woman in her sixties in good health. Input material: blood. CDR3 bases: TGTGCCAGCAGCCAAGACGGGAACGAGCAGTACTTC. It codes for CASSQDGNEQYF.